One sample yielded the 2 T cell receptor beta chains listed below, sequenced in a study of T cell changes during pregnancy in multiple sclerosis. The table came from immunoSEQ multiplex PCR; TCRdb's copy has only in-frame clones and leaves some out. Counted here are 60,000 to 90,000 clones, around nine tenths occurring once; the ten biggest clones make up 1.5% to 2%. The material sequenced was peripheral blood, taken in the first trimester of pregnancy. These receptors were obtained from a female donor in good health, enrolled as a control in a pregnancy study.

The V and J genes are TRBV6-5 and TRBJ2-2, with TRBD2 matching 8 bases. Germline CDR1 and CDR2: MNHEY and SVGAGI. V dropped 9 bases and J dropped 7; count of bases not matched to a gene: 13. The length of the CDR3 is 15 residues. The CDR3 region has the DNA TGTGCCAGTTGCGGGGGCGGGGGGACTTTCGGGGAGCTGTTTTTT. Its translation: CASCGGGGTFGELFF.

CDR3: CASSLDLAGPREQFF. The CDR3 bases are TGTGCCAGCAGCTTAGATCTGGCAGGGCCTAGGGAGCAGTTCTTC. This chain links TRBV7-2 with TRBJ2-1; the D gene is possibly TRBD1 (5 bases). The CDR3 extends over 15 amino acids. Trimming shortened V by 1 base and J by 10 bases, and 17 bases separated the two germline ends. Germline values: CDR1 SGHTA, CDR2 FQGNSA.